The source of this TCR beta chain is a study of cytomegalovirus exposure and HLA in healthy donors. Study observations and caveats: Diagnosis of cytomegalovirus status made by the classifier reportedly showed high specificity and sensitivity.

CDR3 length: 18 amino acids. Looked up from germline, CDR1 is LNHDA and CDR2 is SQIVND (reference sequence). The J segment lost 4 bases and the V segment lost 1 base, leaving 5 bases of the junction unmatched. Amplification used 60 Vbeta primers and 13 Jbeta primers. Sequencing used immunoSEQ multiplex PCR; TCRdb keeps in-frame clones, though not all of them. The table includes more than 110,000 clones, more than 7.5% detected once. Concerning this clone itself: The antigen is not known.

This TCR was sampled from a man aged 45-65 years in good health and CMV-seronegative. The sample consisted of PBMCs. This chain links TRBV19 with TRBJ2-2; 14 nucleotides line up with TRBD2. DNA of the CDR3: TGTGCCAGTAGTATAGTTACCGGGACTAGCGGGAGCACCGGGGAGCTGTTTTTT. Translating it yields CASSIVTGTSGSTGELFF.